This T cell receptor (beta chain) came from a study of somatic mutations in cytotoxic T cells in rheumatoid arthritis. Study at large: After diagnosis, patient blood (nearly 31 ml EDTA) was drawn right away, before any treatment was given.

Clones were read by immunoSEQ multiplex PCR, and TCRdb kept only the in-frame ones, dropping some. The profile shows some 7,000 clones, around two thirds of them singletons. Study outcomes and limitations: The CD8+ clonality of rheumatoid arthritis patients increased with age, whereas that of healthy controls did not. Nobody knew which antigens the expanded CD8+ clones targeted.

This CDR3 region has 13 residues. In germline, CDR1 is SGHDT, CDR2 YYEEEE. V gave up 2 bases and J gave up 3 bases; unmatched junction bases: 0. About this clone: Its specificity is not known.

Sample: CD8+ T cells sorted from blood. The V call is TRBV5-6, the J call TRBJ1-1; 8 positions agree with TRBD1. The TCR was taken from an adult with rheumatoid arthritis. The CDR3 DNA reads TGTGCCAGCAGCTTACAGGGGGACACTGAAGCTTTCTTT. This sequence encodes CASSLQGDTEAFF.